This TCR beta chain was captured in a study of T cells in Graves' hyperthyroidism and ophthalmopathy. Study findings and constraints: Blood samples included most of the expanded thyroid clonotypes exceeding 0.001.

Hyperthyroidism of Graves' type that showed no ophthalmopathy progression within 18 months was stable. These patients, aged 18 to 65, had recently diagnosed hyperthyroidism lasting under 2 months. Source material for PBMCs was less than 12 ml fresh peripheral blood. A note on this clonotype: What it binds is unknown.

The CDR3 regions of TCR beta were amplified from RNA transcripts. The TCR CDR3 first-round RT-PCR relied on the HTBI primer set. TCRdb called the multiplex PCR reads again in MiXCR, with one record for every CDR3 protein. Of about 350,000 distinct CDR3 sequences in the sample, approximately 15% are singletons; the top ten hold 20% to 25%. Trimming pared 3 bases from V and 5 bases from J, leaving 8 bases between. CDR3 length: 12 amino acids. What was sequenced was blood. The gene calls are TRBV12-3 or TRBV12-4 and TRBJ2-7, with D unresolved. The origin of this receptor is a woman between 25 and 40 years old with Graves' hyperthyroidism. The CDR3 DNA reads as TGTGCCAGCAGTTTGAGTGTGCACGAGCAGTACTTC. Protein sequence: CASSLSVHEQYF.